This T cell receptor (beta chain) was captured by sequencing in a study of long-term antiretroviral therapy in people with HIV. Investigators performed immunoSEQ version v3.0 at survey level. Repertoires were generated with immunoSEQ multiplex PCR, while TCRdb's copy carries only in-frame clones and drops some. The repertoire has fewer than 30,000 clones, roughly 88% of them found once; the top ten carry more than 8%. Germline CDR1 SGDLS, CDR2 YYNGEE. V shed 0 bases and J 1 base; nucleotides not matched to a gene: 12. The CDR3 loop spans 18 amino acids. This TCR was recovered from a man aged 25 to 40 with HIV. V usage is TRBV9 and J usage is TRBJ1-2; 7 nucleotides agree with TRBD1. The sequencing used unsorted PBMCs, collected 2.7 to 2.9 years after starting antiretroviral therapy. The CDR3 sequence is CASSVAGDRESFNYGYTF. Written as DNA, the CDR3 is TGTGCCAGCAGCGTAGCTGGCGACAGGGAATCGTTTAACTATGGCTACACCTTC. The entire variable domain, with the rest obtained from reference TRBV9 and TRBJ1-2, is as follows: DSGVTQTPKHLITATGQRVTLRCSPRSGDLSVYWYQQSLDQGLQFLIQYYNGEERAKGNILERFSAQQFPDLHSELNLSSLELGDSALYFCASSVAGDRESFNYGYTFGSGTRLTVV.